This passage covers 9 T cell receptor beta chains from one sample sequenced in a study of T cells in Graves' hyperthyroidism and ophthalmopathy (dated by TCRdb to about 2019). Library construction relied on multiplex PCR. Sequencing instrument: Illumina HiSeq 2000. Amplification of TCR beta CDR3 regions was carried out from RNA transcripts. The first round of RT-PCR for the TCR CDR3 was performed with the HTBI primer set and the Qiagen OneStep RT-PCR kit. In TCRdb, the public reads were trimmed at Q25 with fastp and aligned with MiXCR, with productive beta chains retained. Records with the same CDR3 protein are collapsed into one entry carrying the most frequent genes and DNA. The sample table records some 740,000 distinct CDR3 sequences; about 14% of these occur just once. The ten most abundant clones make up 9.5% to 13% of the sample. Sample: blood. These receptors were obtained from a woman aged 18-30 years with Graves' hyperthyroidism.

This clonotype was seen a single time. CDR3 sequence: CASSYFQGSAEAFF. The CDR3 bases are TGTGCCAGCAGTTACTTCCAGGGAAGCGCTGAAGCTTTCTTT. The chain recombines TRBV6-5 with TRBJ1-1; tentative D call: TRBD1 (5 bases). V gave up 1 base and J gave up 6 bases, with 12 bases separating them. The CDR3 runs 14 residues. The germline V gene has CDR1 MNHEY and CDR2 SVGAGI.

There are many counts of this clonotype. The CDR3 region has the DNA TGTGCCAGCAGCTCTAGGGGACCAATCACAGATACGCAGTATTTT. Encoded protein: CASSSRGPITDTQYF. V gene TRBV7-9 combines with J gene TRBJ2-3; the D gene could be TRBD1 or TRBD2 (5 bases each). Looked up from germline, CDR1 is SEHNR and CDR2 is FQNEAQ (reference sequence). This CDR3 region has 15 residues. V was cut by 4 bases and J by 2 bases, with 13 bases left in between.

Ten or more counts support this clonotype. The rearrangement joins TRBV2 to TRBJ2-7, with 10 bases that match TRBD1. The germline V gene encodes CDR1 SNHLY and CDR2 FYNNEI. V gave up 4 bases and J gave up 5 bases; unmatched junction bases: 17. CDR3 size: 18 residues. This CDR3 reads CASSGDRGRGGSENEQYF. DNA for the CDR3: TGTGCCAGCAGTGGAGACAGGGGGCGCGGCGGGAGTGAGAACGAGCAGTACTTC.

The rearrangement joins TRBV29-1 to TRBJ2-7, with TRBD1 matching 7 bases. Germline-derived CDR1 and CDR2 are SQVTM and ANQGSEA. The CDR3 is made up of 13 amino acids. The J segment lost 2 bases and the V segment lost 4 bases, leaving 5 bases of the junction unmatched. The CDR3 here is CSVAGTEAYEQYF. The CDR3 DNA is TGCAGCGTTGCCGGGACAGAGGCCTACGAGCAGTACTTC.

This clonotype was counted ten times or more. The chain has TRBV7-2 and TRBJ2-7, with D perhaps TRBD1 or TRBD2 (6 bases each). The germline CDR1 and CDR2 sequences are SGHTA and FQGNSA. The V end lost 4 bases, the J end lost 0 bases, and 16 bases lay between the germline ends. CDR3 length: 16 residues. CDR3 in DNA: TGTGCCAGCAGCTCCGGGGGCGACTTCCACTCCTACGAGCAGTACTTC. As protein: CASSSGGDFHSYEQYF. Full variable domain (rest looked up from reference TRBV7-2 and TRBJ2-7): GAGVSQSPSNKVTEKGKDVELRCDPISGHTALYWYRQSLGQGLEFLIYFQGNSAPDKSGLPSDRFSAERTGGSVSTLTIQRTQQEDSAVYLCASSSGGDFHSYEQYFGPGTRLTVT.

The chain joins TRBV30 to TRBJ1-2; D uncertain. Germline V lookup: CDR1 GTSNPN, CDR2 SVGIG (reference sequence). Trimming left V 4 bases short and J 4 bases short, with 16 bases between. The CDR3 has 14 amino acids. The DNA for the CDR3 is TGTGCCTGGAAAGCTTGGAGGGAAATCTATGGCTACACCTTC. It encodes CAWKAWREIYGYTF.

This clonotype was found a few times. The V gene is TRBV12-3 or TRBV12-4, the J gene TRBJ2-2; either TRBD1 or TRBD2 may supply D (5 bases each). Between the trimmed V and J ends, which lost 6 bases and 1 base, there was a span of 24 bases. The CDR3 runs to 19 residues. CDR3 DNA sequence: TGTGCCAGCAGCAGAGGAAGACACCTTCGGGACGGGAACACCGGGGAGCTGTTTTTT. As protein: CASSRGRHLRDGNTGELFF.

V is TRBV24-1 and J is TRBJ2-1; D not certain. The germline V gene has CDR1 KGHDR and CDR2 SFDVKD. The ends were cut back, 9 bases at V and 0 bases at J, with 8 bases in the middle. The CDR3 is 13 residues long. The CDR3 here is CATRHGSYNEQFF. As DNA, the CDR3 is TGTGCCACCCGCCACGGCTCCTACAATGAGCAGTTCTTC.

At least ten counts were recorded for this clonotype. This sequence joins TRBV5-8 and TRBJ1-5; D is perhaps TRBD1 (6 bases). This CDR3 is 14 amino acids long. Germline CDR1 and CDR2: SGHTS and YDEGEE. V gave up 6 bases and J gave up 5 bases, with 15 bases separating them. The CDR3 is CASTARGGYQPQHF. The CDR3, as DNA: TGTGCCAGCACTGCCAGGGGCGGGTATCAGCCCCAGCATTTT.